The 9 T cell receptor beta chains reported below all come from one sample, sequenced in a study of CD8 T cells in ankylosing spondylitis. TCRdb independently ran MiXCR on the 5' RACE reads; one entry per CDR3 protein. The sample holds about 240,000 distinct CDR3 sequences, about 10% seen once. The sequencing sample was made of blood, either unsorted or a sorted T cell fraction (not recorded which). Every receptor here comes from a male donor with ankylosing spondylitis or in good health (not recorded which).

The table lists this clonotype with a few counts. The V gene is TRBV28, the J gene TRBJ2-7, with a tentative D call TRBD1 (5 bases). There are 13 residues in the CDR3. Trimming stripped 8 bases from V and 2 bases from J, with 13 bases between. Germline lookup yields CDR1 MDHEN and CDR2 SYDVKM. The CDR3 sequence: CASGNDRTYEQYF. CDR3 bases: TGTGCCAGCGGCAACGACAGAACCTACGAGCAGTACTTC.

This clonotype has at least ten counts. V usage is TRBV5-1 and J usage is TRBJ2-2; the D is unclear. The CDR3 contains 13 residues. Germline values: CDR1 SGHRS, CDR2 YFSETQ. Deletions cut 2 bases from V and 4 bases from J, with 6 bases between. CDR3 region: CASSFVVTGELFF. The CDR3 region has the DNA TGCGCCAGCAGCTTCGTCGTCACCGGGGAGCTGTTTTTT.

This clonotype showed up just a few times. CDR3 in DNA: TGTGCCAGCAGTTTTGAGTCAGCAGTTTATAATTCACCCCTCCACTTT. Amino acids: CASSFESAVYNSPLHF. The V and J genes are TRBV27 and TRBJ1-6; no firm D call. Between the trimmed V and J ends, which lost 3 bases and 4 bases, there was a span of 13 bases. The germline gives CDR1 MNHEY, CDR2 SMNVEV (reference sequence). The CDR3 runs 16 residues.

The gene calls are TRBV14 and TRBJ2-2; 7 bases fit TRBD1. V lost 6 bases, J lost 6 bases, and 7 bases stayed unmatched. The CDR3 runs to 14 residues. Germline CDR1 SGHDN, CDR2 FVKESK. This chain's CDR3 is CASSHLQGPGELFF. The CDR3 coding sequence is TGTGCCAGCAGTCATCTACAGGGGCCCGGGGAGCTGTTTTTT.

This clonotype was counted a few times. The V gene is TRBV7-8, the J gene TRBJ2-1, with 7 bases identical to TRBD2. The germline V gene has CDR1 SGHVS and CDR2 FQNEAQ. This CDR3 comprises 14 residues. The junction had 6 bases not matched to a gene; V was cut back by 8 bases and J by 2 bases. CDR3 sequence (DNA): TGTGCCAGCGGATCTAGCGGAACCTACAATGAGCAGTTCTTC. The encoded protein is CASGSSGTYNEQFF.

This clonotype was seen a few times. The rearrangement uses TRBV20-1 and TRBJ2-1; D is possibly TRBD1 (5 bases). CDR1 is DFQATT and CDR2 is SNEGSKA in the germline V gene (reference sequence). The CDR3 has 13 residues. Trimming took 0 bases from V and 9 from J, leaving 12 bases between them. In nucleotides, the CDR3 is TGCAGTGCTAGAGATGAAGTGGGGCTTGAGCAGTTCTTC. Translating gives CSARDEVGLEQFF.

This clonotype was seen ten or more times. Written as DNA, the CDR3 is TGCGCCAGCAGCCCCCTCGGGGGGCGCGGTAATGAGCAGTTCTTC. Encoded protein: CASSPLGGRGNEQFF. The chain recombines TRBV5-1 with TRBJ2-1, with TRBD2 as a possible D gene (7 bases). The CDR3 has 15 amino acids. Germline-derived CDR1 and CDR2 are SGHRS and YFSETQ. V lost 4 bases and J lost 7, with 18 bases in between.

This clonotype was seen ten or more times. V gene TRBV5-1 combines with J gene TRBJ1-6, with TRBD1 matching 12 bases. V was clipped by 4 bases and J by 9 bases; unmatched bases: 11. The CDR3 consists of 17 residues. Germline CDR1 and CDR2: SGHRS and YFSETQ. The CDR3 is CASSQGQGAGSGSPLHF. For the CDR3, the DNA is TGCGCCAGCAGCCAGGGACAGGGGGCTGGGTCCGGTTCACCCCTCCACTTT.

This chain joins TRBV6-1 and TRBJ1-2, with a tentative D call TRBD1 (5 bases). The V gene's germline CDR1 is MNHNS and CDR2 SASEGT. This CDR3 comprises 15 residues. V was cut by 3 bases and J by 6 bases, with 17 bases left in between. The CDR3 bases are TGTGCCAGCAGTGATGGCGGACAAGGGTCCGATGGCTACACCTTC. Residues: CASSDGGQGSDGYTF.